These 32 T cell receptor beta chains were all obtained from the same sample, sequenced in a study of blood T cell repertoires in COVID-19. TCRdb's copy holds only in-frame clones and misses some; the assay was immunoSEQ multiplex PCR. The table records tens of thousands of clones, about 88% of them present only once. Sequenced: peripheral blood. The receptors originated from a human donor with active COVID-19. The donor label of this sample is uncertain.

In its sample, this clone was seen once. The chain joins TRBV6-1 to TRBJ2-3; 8 nucleotides match TRBD2. The CDR3 is 16 residues long. V trimming: 3 bases; J trimming: 0 bases; junction bases outside the gene matches: 5. CDR1 MNHNS and CDR2 SASEGT come from the germline V gene. The CDR3 loop is CASSDPGGASTDTQYF. CDR3 coding DNA: TGTGCCAGCAGTGACCCCGGGGGGGCTAGCACAGATACGCAGTATTTT.

The rearrangement uses TRBV4-1 and TRBJ1-2, with a tentative D call TRBD1 (6 bases). V was pared by 0 bases and J by 1 base, with 24 bases between. CDR3 length equals 20 residues. The germline V gene has CDR1 MGHRA and CDR2 YSYEKL. This chain's CDR3 is CASSQDRSGATTGGNYGYTF. The CDR3, as DNA: TGCGCCAGCAGCCAAGATCGGTCAGGGGCCACTACGGGAGGTAACTATGGCTACACCTTC.

This chain connects TRBV10-3 to TRBJ2-7, with D tentatively TRBD1 (6 bases). The V end lost 6 bases, the J end lost 5 bases, and 17 bases lay between the germline ends. This CDR3 is 14 amino acids long. Germline values: CDR1 ENHRY, CDR2 SYGVKD. DNA for the CDR3: TGTGCCATCAGGACAGGTCCTTGGGTAAACGAGCAGTACTTC. This sequence encodes CAIRTGPWVNEQYF.

About this clone itself: A junction boundary mismatches the germline segment, possibly from a read error. The V and J genes are TRBV12-3 or TRBV12-4 and TRBJ2-3; maybe TRBD2 (6 bases). CDR3 length: 11 residues. The CDR3 loop is CASSLFPGVVF. CDR3 DNA sequence: TGTGCCAGCAGTTTGTTTCCGGGGGTGGTTTTT.

This clone has just one count. This rearrangement joins TRBV5-1 to TRBJ1-1; no clear D. From germline, CDR1 is SGHRS and CDR2 YFSETQ. The CDR3 runs to 14 residues. V was shortened by 6 bases and J by 3 bases, with 15 bases between the two germline ends. DNA for the CDR3: TGCGCCAGCACCCGGGAGGGTCGCTACACTGAAGCTTTCTTT. This gives the protein CASTREGRYTEAFF.

The chain carries TRBV11-3 and TRBJ2-2, with D maybe TRBD2 (6 bases). The CDR3 spans 15 residues. Per germline, CDR1 SGHNT and CDR2 YENEEA. The V end was cut by 5 bases, the J end by 2 bases, with 12 bases between. CDR3 sequence: CASSPGGKNTGELFF. The DNA for the CDR3 is TGTGCCAGCAGCCCCGGGGGAAAAAACACCGGGGAGCTGTTTTTT.

This chain uses TRBV6-5 with TRBJ1-1, with D unclear. Trimming removed 4 bases at V and 1 base at J, with 10 bases between. Germline-derived CDR1 and CDR2 are MNHEY and SVGAGI. The CDR3 has 14 residues. The CDR3 region has the DNA TGTGCCAGCAGTTTCACGACGGGGAACACTGAAGCTTTCTTT. Translating it yields CASSFTTGNTEAFF.

CDR3 DNA: TGTGCCAGCAGCTATGCGAAGAACCACAGGGCAGAGACCCAGTACTTC. It yields the protein CASSYAKNHRAETQYF. The chain carries TRBV7-9 and TRBJ2-5; maybe TRBD1 (6 bases). Per germline, CDR1 SEHNR and CDR2 FQNEAQ (reference sequence). This CDR3 has 16 amino acids. Trimming cost V 4 bases and J 4 bases, with 19 bases left between them.

The rearrangement uses TRBV7-5 and TRBJ1-5; the table's D call, TRBD1, has no DNA check behind it. TRBV7-5 is tagged as a pseudogene. CDR3 size: 16 residues. For the CDR3, the DNA is TGTGCCAGAAGCTTCTCTAACAGGGACAGCAATCAGCCCCAGCATTTT. Its translation: CARSFSNRDSNQPQHF.

This rearrangement joins TRBV14 to TRBJ2-7; 9 nucleotides agree with TRBD1. V shed 4 bases and J 0 bases; nucleotides not matched to a gene: 7. This CDR3 has 16 amino acids. Germline CDR1 SGHDN, CDR2 FVKESK. The CDR3 is CASSRGGTGSSYEQYF. CDR3 DNA: TGTGCCAGCAGCCGAGGGGGGACAGGGAGCTCCTACGAGCAGTACTTC.

The V and J genes are TRBV18 and TRBJ2-7; the match to TRBD1 covers 12 bases. Trimming at V came to 2 bases and at J to 3 bases, leaving 2 bases not matched to a gene. Germline V gene sequence: CDR1 KGHSH, CDR2 LQKENI. The CDR3 has 15 residues. The CDR3 DNA is TGTGCCAGCTCACCAGGGACAGGGGGCATCTACGAGCAGTACTTC. Protein: CASSPGTGGIYEQYF.

In its sample, this clone was seen a few times. The CDR3: CASSPRPSGGQTYEQYF. DNA of the CDR3: TGTGCCAGCAGCCCCAGACCTAGCGGGGGCCAAACCTACGAGCAGTACTTC. The chain recombines TRBV5-4 with TRBJ2-7; 10 nucleotides line up with TRBD2. Germline V lookup: CDR1 SGHNT, CDR2 YYREEE (reference sequence). The CDR3 is made up of 17 amino acids. Unmatched junction bases numbered 12, after V lost 4 bases and J lost 2 bases.

The V call is TRBV4-2, the J call TRBJ2-4; 8 bases are shared with TRBD2. The CDR3 totals 11 residues. Germline CDR1 and CDR2: LGHNA and YNFKEQ. V was pared by 7 bases and J by 13 bases, with 6 bases of the junction left unmatched. In nucleotides, the CDR3 is TGTGCCAGCATTGCGGGGGGCAGACAGTACTTC. It yields the protein CASIAGGRQYF.

This rearrangement joins TRBV7-2 to TRBJ2-3, with 10 bases aligning to TRBD2. The CDR3 is 15 amino acids. The germline CDR1 and CDR2 sequences are SGHTA and FQGNSA. With 9 bases clipped from V and 3 bases from J, the junction kept 9 bases outside the gene matches. The CDR3 nucleotides are TGTGCCAGTCGGAAGCGGGGGGGCTGGACAGATACGCAGTATTTT. As protein: CASRKRGGWTDTQYF.

This clone was detected a few times. The chain has TRBV6-5 and TRBJ1-1; the match to TRBD1 covers 7 bases. J gave up 5 bases and V 6 bases, and 9 bases lay outside the gene matches. The germline V gene has CDR1 MNHEY and CDR2 SVGAGI. The CDR3 spans 14 residues. CDR3 amino acids: CASRQAQGRTEAFF. The CDR3 DNA reads as TGTGCCAGCAGACAAGCACAGGGGCGTACTGAAGCTTTCTTT.

V and J are TRBV5-6 and TRBJ2-5; TRBD2 aligns across 7 bases. J was trimmed by 6 bases and V by 0 bases; bases with no gene match: 8. The CDR3 runs to 15 residues. Looked up from germline, CDR1 is SGHDT and CDR2 is YYEEEE. The CDR3 bases are TGTGCCAGCAGCTTGGCCTTGGCGGGGGAAAAGACCCAGTACTTC. Translating gives CASSLALAGEKTQYF.

The CDR3 nucleotides read TGTGCCAGCAGCTTAGCCCATATTGCGGGGACTGAAGCTTTCTTT. Translation: CASSLAHIAGTEAFF. J is TRBJ1-1 and V is TRBV7-6; D not resolved. Between the trimmed V and J ends, which lost 0 bases and 5 bases, there was a span of 13 bases. The germline V gene has CDR1 SGHVS and CDR2 FNYEAQ. The CDR3 loop spans 15 amino acids.

This clone is a singleton in its sample. The genes are TRBV19 and TRBJ1-1; unclear D gene. The CDR3 has 14 amino acids. The ends were cut back, 4 bases at V and 4 bases at J, with 13 bases in the middle. The germline V gene encodes CDR1 LNHDA and CDR2 SQIVND (reference sequence). The CDR3, as DNA: TGTGCCAGTAGTAGATACCGGGAGGGCACTGAAGCTTTCTTT. Translated, it gives CASSRYREGTEAFF.

The rearrangement uses TRBV7-2 and TRBJ2-5; no clear D gene. V lost 5 bases to trimming and J lost 5 bases, with 6 bases between them. Germline V lookup: CDR1 SGHTA, CDR2 FQGNSA. This CDR3 comprises 11 residues. Here the CDR3 reads CASSPRETQYF. The CDR3 DNA sequence: TGTGCCAGCAGCCCCCGGGAGACCCAGTACTTC.

This clone was seen only once. This chain's CDR3 is CASSPPQGAWNEQFF. CDR3 nucleotides: TGTGCCAGCAGCCCCCCACAGGGGGCTTGGAATGAGCAGTTCTTC. This chain uses TRBV5-4 with TRBJ2-1, with 9 bases lining up with TRBD1. This CDR3 is 15 amino acids long. The germline V gene has CDR1 SGHNT and CDR2 YYREEE (reference sequence). The trim removed 4 bases at V and 7 bases at J, leaving 9 bases unmatched.

This chain connects TRBV7-9 to TRBJ1-6; the match to TRBD1 covers 7 bases. V lost 1 base to trimming and J lost 4 bases; unmatched junction nucleotides: 4. Germline CDR1 and CDR2: SEHNR and FQNEAQ (reference sequence). This CDR3 has 16 amino acids. The DNA of the CDR3 is TGTGCCAGCAGCTTAGAGGGGGCCCTATATAATTCACCCCTCCACTTT. This translates into CASSLEGALYNSPLHF.

This clone came up a few times. V and J are TRBV19 and TRBJ1-2; D is uncertain. This CDR3 has 14 amino acids. The V and J ends lost 0 bases and 5 bases respectively, with 10 bases between them. Germline lookup yields CDR1 LNHDA and CDR2 SQIVND (reference sequence). The CDR3 DNA reads TGTGCCAGTAGTATAGACAGGAAGCATTATGGCTACACCTTC. Amino acid sequence: CASSIDRKHYGYTF.

The chain uses TRBV20-1 and TRBJ1-1; no firm D call. The CDR3 runs to 11 residues. V was shortened by 5 bases and J by 6 bases, with 10 bases between the two germline ends. Germline V gives CDR1 DFQATT, CDR2 SNEGSKA (reference sequence). This CDR3 is CSAVTVPEAFF. The DNA of the CDR3 is TGCAGTGCTGTAACGGTCCCTGAAGCTTTCTTT.

The DNA of the CDR3 is TGTGCCAGCTCACCGCAGACAGGGATTTACGAGCAGTACTTC. Protein: CASSPQTGIYEQYF. The chain couples TRBV18 to TRBJ2-7, with TRBD1 identical over 7 bases. The CDR3 is 14 amino acids. Germline trimming cut 3 bases from V and 4 bases from J; bases unmatched to any gene: 6. Germline CDR1 reads KGHSH; CDR2 reads LQKENI.

The rearrangement uses TRBV7-9 and TRBJ1-2; the D is unclear. The germline V and J ends were trimmed by 3 bases and 4 bases, with 15 bases remaining between them. This CDR3 is built from 15 residues. CDR1 and CDR2 from the germline V gene are SEHNR and FQNEAQ (reference sequence). This CDR3 reads CASSLEGLTSYGYTF. The CDR3 DNA reads as TGTGCCAGCAGCTTGGAGGGCCTTACCTCCTATGGCTACACCTTC.

A single count supports this clone. This chain connects TRBV9 to TRBJ1-2; D call uncertain. CDR3 length: 14 amino acids. Per the germline V gene, CDR1 is SGDLS and CDR2 is YYNGEE. V was pared by 2 bases and J by 1 base, with 9 bases between. CDR3 in amino acids: CASSVRAGNYGYTF. As DNA, the CDR3 is TGTGCCAGCAGCGTTAGGGCGGGTAACTATGGCTACACCTTC.

The CDR3 DNA reads TGCGCCAGCCGTGGGTCGGGGGTTGAGCAGTTCTTC. This gives the protein CASRGSGVEQFF. This chain links TRBV5-1 with TRBJ2-1; D might be TRBD2 (6 bases). The V and J ends lost 7 bases and 9 bases respectively, with 14 bases between them. CDR3 length: 12 amino acids. The germline V gene has CDR1 SGHRS and CDR2 YFSETQ.

The chain joins TRBV11-2 to TRBJ2-7; D unresolved. Looked up from germline, CDR1 is SGHAT and CDR2 is FQNNGV. The ends were cut back, 5 bases at V and 0 bases at J, with 11 bases in the middle. The CDR3 extends over 14 amino acids. The CDR3 sequence is CASSTRRSSYEQYF. DNA for the CDR3: TGTGCCAGCAGCACGAGACGGAGCTCCTACGAGCAGTACTTC.

The chain couples TRBV5-1 to TRBJ1-1; TRBD1 agrees at 12 bases. CDR1 and CDR2 (germline): SGHRS, YFSETQ. After removal of 4 bases from V and 4 bases from J, the junction contained 8 bases not matched to a gene. The CDR3 sequence is 16 residues long. DNA for the CDR3: TGCGCCAGCAGCCCGGGACAGGGGGCGACTGGCACTGAAGCTTTCTTT. Translated: CASSPGQGATGTEAFF.

The gene calls are TRBV19 and TRBJ1-1, with a tentative D call TRBD1 (6 bases). There are 13 residues in the CDR3. V was pared by 1 base and J by 8 bases, with 11 bases between. Germline V gene data show CDR1 as LNHDA and CDR2 as SQIVND (reference sequence). The CDR3 DNA is TGTGCCAGTAGTATAGGGGGGCCGAGGGAAGCTTTCTTT. Its translation is CASSIGGPREAFF.

The chain joins TRBV5-5 to TRBJ1-5; maybe TRBD1 (6 bases). The CDR3 sequence is 13 residues long. The V gene's germline CDR1 is SGHKS and CDR2 YYEKEE (reference sequence). Between the trimmed V and J ends, which lost 4 bases and 11 bases, there was a span of 16 bases. For the CDR3, the DNA is TGTGCCAGCAGCCAAAGTAGAGACAGGTCCCAGCATTTT. Amino acids: CASSQSRDRSQHF.

The V gene is TRBV7-8, the J gene TRBJ1-3; a weak D match, TRBD1 (5 bases). This CDR3 is 14 amino acids long. Germline V gene data show CDR1 as SGHVS and CDR2 as FQNEAQ. V lost 4 bases to trimming and J lost 4 bases, with 11 bases between them. The CDR3 DNA follows: TGTGCCAGCAGCTCGGGGGATTTGGGAAACACCATATATTTT. Translating gives CASSSGDLGNTIYF.